This TCR beta chain was sequenced for a study of vaccination effects on CD4 cells after COVID-19. Overall study results and limits: Long after vaccination, the clones induced by infection and by vaccine shrank markedly in size.

In the ViraFEST assay, antigen-specific CD4+ clonotypes were identified by expansion after peptide-pool stimulation. Following culture for roughly 10 days, CD4+ T cells were isolated. Each participant received a vaccine that was either BNT162b2 or mRNA-1273, given as two doses. All vaccine recipients tested negative for nucleocapsid antibodies and had never contracted SARS-CoV-2 infection. Assay: immunoSEQ multiplex PCR; the TCRdb copy retains only in-frame clones and omits some. The data hold 30,000 to 40,000 clones, with over 60% observed a single time. The V gene end was trimmed by 0 bases and the J gene end by 2 bases; junction bases not matched to a gene: 3. The germline gives CDR1 MNHNY, CDR2 SVGAGI (reference sequence). The CDR3 is 15 amino acids. As regards this clone: Its antigen is unknown.

This chain uses TRBV6-6 with TRBJ2-7; 8 bases are shared with TRBD1. Sequencing was performed on CD4+ T cells from PBMCs cultured with SARS-CoV-2 spike peptides, taken after COVID-19 vaccination. The origin of this receptor is a human donor who received a COVID-19 vaccine. The CDR3 region has the DNA TGTGCCAGCAGTTACTCCGGACAGGGTCCCTACGAGCAGTACTTC. Translating it yields CASSYSGQGPYEQYF.